This TCR beta chain was sequenced for a study of response to subunit inactivated influenza vaccine. TCRdb used MiXCR to reprocess the RT-PCR reads, holding one entry per CDR3 protein. Among roughly 570,000 distinct CDR3 sequences, approximately 12% were seen once, and the ten largest hold over 10%. Germline CDR1 is SGHRS and CDR2 is YFSETQ. The CDR3 runs 12 residues. V was clipped by 5 bases and J by 2 bases, with 8 bases between them. This clonotype was seen many times. The chain carries TRBV5-1 and TRBJ2-7; no clear D. Sequences were derived from PBMCs from blood, sampled roughly 6 weeks after vaccination. The sequence came from a middle-aged man who received an inactivated influenza vaccine. Here the CDR3 DNA reads TGCGCCAGCAGTCAGGACCCCTACGAGCAGTACTTC. Its translation: CASSQDPYEQYF.